Listed below are T cell receptor beta chains from one sample, sequenced in a study of T cells of healthy individuals. One entry per CDR3 protein results from TCRdb running MiXCR on the 5' RACE reads. The sample includes 75,000 to 95,000 distinct CDR3 sequences, more than 4.5% of them seen just once. The receptors were sampled from a female donor in good health. Both conserved end residues are part of each CDR3. D genes are given only for firm matches. Clone size is not always given. Where it is, it says once, few, many or a class for expanded clones.

>TRBD1|17|-|TRBJ1-4|TRBV7-8
TGTGCCAGCAGCCCTCCAAGGGGGCAGACAGCTAATGAAAAACTGTTTTTT
CASSPPRGQTANEKLFF
>-|11|few|TRBJ2-7|TRBV10-3
TGTGCCATCAGTAACAGGGACGAGCAGTACTTC
CAISNRDEQYF
>TRBD1|14|few|TRBJ2-7|TRBV5-1
TGCGCCAGCACCAGGGGGACAGGGAAAAATGAGCAGTACTTC
CASTRGTGKNEQYF
>TRBD2|12|many|TRBJ2-7|TRBV5-4
TGTGCCAGCAGCGCGGGGGTCAACGAGCAGTACTTC
CASSAGVNEQYF
>-|13|-|TRBJ1-4|TRBV5-1
TGCGCCAGCAGCTCGGACCGGAATGAAAAACTGTTTTTT
CASSSDRNEKLFF
>-|12|many|TRBJ1-4|TRBV7-9
TGTGCCAGCAGCCAGGCGGTGCCTAAAATGTTTTTT
CASSQAVPKMFF
>-|14|-|TRBJ2-3|TRBV11-2
TGTGCCAGCAGCCCCCAGCGGGCCGGGGATACGCAGTATTTT
CASSPQRAGDTQYF
>-|13|-|TRBJ2-7|TRBV7-9
TGTGCCAGCAGCTTAGAGAGACGTTACGAGCAGTACTTC
CASSLERRYEQYF
>TRBD2|15|few|TRBJ2-7|TRBV4-2
TGTGCCAGCAGGACTACTAGCGGACTCCACGGTGAGCAGTACTTC
CASRTTSGLHGEQYF
>-|14|-|TRBJ1-2|TRBV19
TGTGCCAGTACCCCGGACAGCCATAACTATGGCTACACCTTC
CASTPDSHNYGYTF
>-|12|many|TRBJ2-5|TRBV20-1
TGCAGTGCTAGAGCGGGAGAAAAGACCCAGTACTTC
CSARAGEKTQYF
>TRBD1|13|many|TRBJ2-7|TRBV7-7
TGTGCTAGCAGCTCAGACAGGGGGGGGATGCAGTACTTC
CASSSDRGGMQYF
>-|14|many|TRBJ2-7|TRBV4-2
TGTGCCAGCAGCCGTTTAGGGGGAGAAGTCGAGCAGTACTTC
CASSRLGGEVEQYF
>TRBD1|15|many|TRBJ2-5|TRBV25-1
TGTGCCAGCAGTGAATTCAGGGGGCGCGGGGAGACCCAGTACTTC
CASSEFRGRGETQYF
>-|14|-|TRBJ1-5|TRBV12-3/TRBV12-4
TGTGCCAGCAGTTTCCGACAGGGCAATCAGCCCCAGCATTTT
CASSFRQGNQPQHF
>-|13|many|TRBJ1-1|TRBV29-1
TGCAGCGTTGCTTCAGGAGTGGACACTGAAGCTTTCTTT
CSVASGVDTEAFF
>-|15|-|TRBJ2-6|TRBV11-2
TGTGCCAGCGTGGACGGTCCTAGGGGGGCCAACGTCCTGACTTTC
CASVDGPRGANVLTF
>-|12|many|TRBJ1-1|TRBV28
TGTGCCAGCCTAGGATGGGGCACTGAAGCTTTCTTT
CASLGWGTEAFF
>-|18|many|TRBJ2-7|TRBV12-3/TRBV12-4
TGTGCCAGCAGTTTAGCTTTTACAGGGTCCCATTGGTCCTACGAGCAGTACTTC
CASSLAFTGSHWSYEQYF
>-|14|many|TRBJ2-7|TRBV5-6
TGTGCCAGCAGCTTCTCTTTGAGGGTCCACGAGCAGTACTTC
CASSFSLRVHEQYF
>TRBD1|15|few|TRBJ2-2|TRBV5-1
TGCGCCAGCAGCTTCGGGGGACAGGGGACCGGGGAGCTGTTTTTT
CASSFGGQGTGELFF
>-|13|few|TRBJ1-1|TRBV10-3
TGTGCCATCAGTCCGACAGGGAACACTGAAGCTTTCTTT
CAISPTGNTEAFF
>TRBD2|14|many|TRBJ2-1|TRBV20-1
TGCAGTGCTGCTAGCGGGAAGTCGGGTAATGAGCAGTTCTTC
CSAASGKSGNEQFF
>TRBD2|13|many|TRBJ2-7|TRBV20-1
TGCAGTGTCGAGCGGGAGGGCCAGGGGGAGCAGTACTTC
CSVEREGQGEQYF
>-|15|-|TRBJ1-1|TRBV30
TGTGCCTGGAGTGTATTTGGGACAACGAACACTGAAGCTTTCTTT
CAWSVFGTTNTEAFF
>-|15|many|TRBJ1-5|TRBV30
TGTGCCTGGAGTGTAGGCGTAGTCCGCAATCAGCCCCAGCATTTT
CAWSVGVVRNQPQHF
>-|14|few|TRBJ2-3|TRBV5-4
TGTGCCAGCAGCTCCCGGGACCCGACAGATACGCAGTATTTT
CASSSRDPTDTQYF
>-|14|few|TRBJ1-1|TRBV5-4
TGTGCCAGCAGTAAAACAGTTCCGAACACTGAAGCTTTCTTT
CASSKTVPNTEAFF
>-|14|few|TRBJ2-1|TRBV13
TGTGCCAGCAGCTGGGGACCTGGGGGTAATGAGCAGTTCTTC
CASSWGPGGNEQFF
>TRBD2|16|many|TRBJ2-1|TRBV4-1
TGCGCCAGCAGCCAAGTAGGCGGGAGGGTTGTGAATGAGCAGTTCTTC
CASSQVGGRVVNEQFF
>-|14|many|TRBJ2-2|TRBV12-3/TRBV12-4
TGTGCCAGCAGCCCGGGACTTAACACCGGGGAGCTGTTTTTT
CASSPGLNTGELFF